Listed here are 2 T cell receptor beta chains from one sample, sequenced in a study of blood T cell repertoires in COVID-19. Assay used: immunoSEQ multiplex PCR; TCRdb lists only in-frame clones, some missing. The sample holds about 440,000 clones, roughly 90% seen once. The sequencing sample was made of peripheral blood. These receptors came from a woman aged 25 to 39 with acute or convalescent COVID-19.

CDR3 in DNA: TGTGCCAGCAGTTTTGAAGGGGCTCACTACGAGCAGTACTTC. Encoded protein: CASSFEGAHYEQYF. The chain couples TRBV27 to TRBJ2-7, with a weak D call TRBD1 (5 bases). V was shortened by 3 bases and J by 3 bases, with 12 bases between the two germline ends. Germline V gene data show CDR1 as MNHEY and CDR2 as SMNVEV (reference sequence). This CDR3 has 14 residues.

The chain links TRBV5-1 to TRBJ2-5, with D maybe TRBD1 (5 bases). The CDR3 is 13 amino acids. Germline V gene lookup returns CDR1 SGHRS and CDR2 YFSETQ. V shed 1 base and J shed 4 bases, with 8 bases lying between them. The CDR3 DNA sequence: TGCGCCAGCAGCTTGCGACAGACAGAGACCCAGTACTTC. It codes for CASSLRQTETQYF. Using reference TRBV5-1 and TRBJ2-5 for the parts outside the CDR3, the full variable domain is KAGVTQTPRYLIKTRGQQVTLSCSPISGHRSVSWYQQTPGQGLQFLFEYFSETQRNKGNFPGRFSGRQFSNSRSEMNVSTLELGDSALYLCASSLRQTETQYFGPGTRLLVL.